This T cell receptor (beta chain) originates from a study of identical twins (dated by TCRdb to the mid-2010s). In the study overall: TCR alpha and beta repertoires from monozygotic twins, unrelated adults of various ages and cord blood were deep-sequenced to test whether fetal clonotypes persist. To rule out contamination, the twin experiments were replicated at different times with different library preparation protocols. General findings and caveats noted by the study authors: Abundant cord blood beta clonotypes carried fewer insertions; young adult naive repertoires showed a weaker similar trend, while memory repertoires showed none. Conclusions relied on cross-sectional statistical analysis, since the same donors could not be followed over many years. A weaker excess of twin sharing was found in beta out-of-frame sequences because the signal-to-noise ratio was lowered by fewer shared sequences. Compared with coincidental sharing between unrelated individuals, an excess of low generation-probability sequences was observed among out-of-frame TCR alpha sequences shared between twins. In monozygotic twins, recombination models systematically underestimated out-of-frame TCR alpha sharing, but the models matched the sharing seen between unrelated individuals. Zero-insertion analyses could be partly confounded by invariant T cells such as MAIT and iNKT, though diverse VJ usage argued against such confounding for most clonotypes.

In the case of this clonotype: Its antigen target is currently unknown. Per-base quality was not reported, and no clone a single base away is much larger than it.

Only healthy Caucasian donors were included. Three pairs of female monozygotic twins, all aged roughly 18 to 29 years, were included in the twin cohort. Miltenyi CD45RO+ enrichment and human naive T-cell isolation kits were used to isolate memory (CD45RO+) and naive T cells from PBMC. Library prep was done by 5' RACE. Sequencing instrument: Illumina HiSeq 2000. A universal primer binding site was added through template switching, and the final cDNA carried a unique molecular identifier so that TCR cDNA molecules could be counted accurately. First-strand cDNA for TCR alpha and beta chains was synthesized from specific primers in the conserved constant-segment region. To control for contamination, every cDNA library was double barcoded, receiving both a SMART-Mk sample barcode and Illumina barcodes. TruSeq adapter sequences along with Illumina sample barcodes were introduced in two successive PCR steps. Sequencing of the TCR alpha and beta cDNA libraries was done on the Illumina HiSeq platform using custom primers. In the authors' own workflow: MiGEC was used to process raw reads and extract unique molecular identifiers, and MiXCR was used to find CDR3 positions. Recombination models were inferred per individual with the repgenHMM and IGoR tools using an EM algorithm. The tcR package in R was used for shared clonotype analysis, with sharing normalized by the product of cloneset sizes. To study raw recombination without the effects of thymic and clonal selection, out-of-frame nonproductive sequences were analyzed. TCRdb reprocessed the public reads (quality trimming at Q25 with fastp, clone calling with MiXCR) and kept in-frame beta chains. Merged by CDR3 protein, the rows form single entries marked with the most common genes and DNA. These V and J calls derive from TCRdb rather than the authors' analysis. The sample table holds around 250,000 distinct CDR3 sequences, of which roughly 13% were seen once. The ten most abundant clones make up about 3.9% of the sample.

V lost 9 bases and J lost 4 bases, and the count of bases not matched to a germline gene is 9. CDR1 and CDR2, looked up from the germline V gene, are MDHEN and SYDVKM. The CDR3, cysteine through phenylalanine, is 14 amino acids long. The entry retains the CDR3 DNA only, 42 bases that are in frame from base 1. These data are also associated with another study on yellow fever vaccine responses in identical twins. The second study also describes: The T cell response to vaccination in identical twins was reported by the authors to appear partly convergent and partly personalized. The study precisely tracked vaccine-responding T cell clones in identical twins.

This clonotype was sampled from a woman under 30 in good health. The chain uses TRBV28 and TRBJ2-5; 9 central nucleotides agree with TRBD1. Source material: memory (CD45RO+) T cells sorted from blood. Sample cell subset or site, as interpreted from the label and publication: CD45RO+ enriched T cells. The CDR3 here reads CASIPGQGLETQYF. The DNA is TGTGCCAGTATACCGGGACAGGGCCTAGAGACCCAGTACTTC.